The 25 T cell receptor beta chains below come from one sample, sequenced in a study of cytomegalovirus exposure and HLA in healthy donors (dated by TCRdb to about 2017). Library generation was performed with the immunoSEQ multiplex PCR assay. The multiplex PCR relied on a mix of 60 forward primers for TCR Vbeta segments and 13 reverse primers for TCR Jbeta segments. TCRdb limited this immuneACCESS table to in-frame rearrangements with V and J called. A share of clones is missing; checked studies link under half to unresolved V genes, and the rest is unexplained. For this sample there are about 31,000 clones; approximately 87% appear just once. The top ten clonotypes cover about 2.9% of the sample. The sequenced material came from PBMCs. These receptors were obtained from a boy younger than 18 in good health and CMV-seronegative.

The rearrangement uses TRBV5-6 and TRBJ2-3; 11 nucleotides align to TRBD2. The CDR3 runs 17 residues. Trimming removed 4 bases from V and 2 bases from J; junction bases left unmatched: 9. The V gene's germline CDR1 is SGHDT and CDR2 YYEEEE. DNA of the CDR3: TGTGCCAGCAGCCGGGGGGCTAGCGGGGGGCTCACAGATACGCAGTATTTT. It encodes CASSRGASGGLTDTQYF.

The J gene is TRBJ2-7, the V gene TRBV25-1; perhaps TRBD1 as D (7 bases). The CDR3 is 14 residues long. Trimming shortened V by 6 bases and J by 4 bases, and 16 bases separated the two germline ends. Looked up from germline, CDR1 is MGHDK and CDR2 is SYGVNS. This CDR3 reads CASSTGEVIYEQYF. In nucleotides, the CDR3 is TGTGCCAGCAGCACAGGGGAGGTGATTTACGAGCAGTACTTC.

The chain combines TRBV5-1 with TRBJ2-3; the match to TRBD2 covers 8 bases. The CDR3 is made up of 17 amino acids. Unmatched junction bases numbered 7, after V lost 1 base and J lost 0 bases. Germline V gene lookup returns CDR1 SGHRS and CDR2 YFSETQ. The CDR3 loop reads CASSLFPRGASTDTQYF. The CDR3 coding sequence is TGCGCCAGCAGCTTGTTTCCGCGGGGGGCCAGCACAGATACGCAGTATTTT. Full variable domain (rest looked up from reference TRBV5-1 and TRBJ2-3): KAGVTQTPRYLIKTRGQQVTLSCSPISGHRSVSWYQQTPGQGLQFLFEYFSETQRNKGNFPGRFSGRQFSNSRSEMNVSTLELGDSALYLCASSLFPRGASTDTQYFGPGTRLTVL.

This clone was detected a few times. This sequence joins TRBV11-2 and TRBJ2-2, with 8 bases aligning to TRBD2. The germline V gene has CDR1 SGHAT and CDR2 FQNNGV. V was pared by 1 base and J by 6 bases, with 7 bases of the junction left unmatched. The CDR3 has 16 residues. This chain's CDR3 is CASSLAGGGYSGELFF. The CDR3, as DNA: TGTGCCAGCAGCTTAGCTGGCGGGGGGTACTCCGGGGAGCTGTTTTTT.

The J gene is TRBJ2-7, the V gene TRBV13, with a weak D call TRBD2 (6 bases). CDR3 length: 15 amino acids. The germline gives CDR1 PRHDT, CDR2 FYEKMQ (reference sequence). The germline V and J ends were trimmed by 5 bases and 3 bases, with 17 bases remaining between them. The CDR3 DNA follows: TGTGCCAGCAGCCACCCGGGGGAGCCCCGCTACGAGCAGTACTTC. Its translation is CASSHPGEPRYEQYF.

The chain carries TRBV7-2 and TRBJ1-6, with D unresolved. V lost 2 bases, J lost 7 bases, and 6 bases lay in between. The CDR3 length is 13 residues. Germline V gene sequence: CDR1 SGHTA, CDR2 FQGNSA. This CDR3 reads CASSLQRNSPLHF. Written as DNA, the CDR3 is TGTGCCAGCAGCTTACAGCGAAATTCACCCCTCCACTTT.

CDR3 in DNA: TGTGCCATCAGGGGCGAAGAGACCCAGTACTTC. It is translated as CAIRGEETQYF. The genes are TRBV28 and TRBJ2-5; possible D gene TRBD1, 6 bases. The CDR3 is 11 residues long. V was shortened by 10 bases and J by 3 bases, with 9 bases between the two germline ends. The germline CDR1 and CDR2 sequences are MDHEN and SYDVKM.

The rearrangement joins TRBV6-5 to TRBJ2-5; D is perhaps TRBD1 (5 bases). Trimming removed 6 bases from V and 4 bases from J, with 9 bases in between. The CDR3 is 12 amino acids. Germline CDR1 and CDR2: MNHEY and SVGAGI. The CDR3 DNA follows: TGTGCCAGCAGGGGGCAAGGAGAGACCCAGTACTTC. It translates to CASRGQGETQYF.

This clone was observed a handful of times. The rearrangement uses TRBV7-8 and TRBJ1-3; no clear D gene. Germline V CDR1 and CDR2: SGHVS, FQNEAQ. The CDR3 spans 13 residues. Trimming removed 5 bases from V and 4 bases from J, with 9 bases in between. The CDR3 DNA reads as TGTGCCAGCAGCACGGAGAGGGGAAACACCATATATTTT. Translated, it gives CASSTERGNTIYF.

Details on this clone: One junction end disagrees with the germline gene, perhaps due to a read error. The chain couples TRBV7-9 to TRBJ2-7, with D perhaps TRBD2 (5 bases). The CDR3 length is 12 residues. CDR1 is SEHNR, CDR2 FQNEAQ, per germline (reference sequence). The DNA for the CDR3 is TGTTCCAGCAGCTTTGACTACTACGAGCAGTACTTC. Protein sequence: CSSSFDYYEQYF.

The chain has TRBV27 and TRBJ2-6, with 9 bases aligning to TRBD1. The CDR3 sequence is 19 residues long. The J segment lost 4 bases and the V segment lost 6 bases, leaving 16 bases of the junction unmatched. CDR1 and CDR2 from the germline V gene are MNHEY and SMNVEV (reference sequence). CDR3 sequence (DNA): TGTGCCAGCAGGGTGAGACGGGACAGGGTTGAGTTGGGGGCCAACGTCCTGACTTTC. Its translation is CASRVRRDRVELGANVLTF.

The chain is built from TRBV10-2 and TRBJ2-3, with D perhaps TRBD2 (6 bases). The V and J ends lost 10 bases and 0 bases respectively, with 17 bases between them. Germline V lookup: CDR1 WSHSY, CDR2 SAAADI. The CDR3 totals 15 residues. The CDR3 here is CATGGYVASTDTQYF. The CDR3 region has the DNA TGCGCCACCGGGGGATATGTAGCTAGCACAGATACGCAGTATTTT.

The table lists this clone with a few counts. V is TRBV6-5 and J is TRBJ2-7, with 7 bases matching TRBD1. This CDR3 spans 14 amino acids. V was pared by 4 bases and J by 2 bases, with 5 bases of the junction left unmatched. From germline, CDR1 is MNHEY and CDR2 SVGAGI. In DNA, the CDR3 is TGTGCCAGCAGTTCGACAGGGCCGACCTACGAGCAGTACTTC. This translates into CASSSTGPTYEQYF.

The chain couples TRBV5-1 to TRBJ2-2; a possible D gene is TRBD1 (5 bases). From germline, CDR1 is SGHRS and CDR2 YFSETQ. V lost 4 bases to trimming and J lost 6 bases, with 13 bases between them. The CDR3 length is 14 residues. The CDR3 coding sequence is TGCGCCAGCAGCCTAAAAGGACAACCCGGGGAGCTGTTTTTT. It yields the protein CASSLKGQPGELFF. Full variable domain (missing parts from reference TRBV5-1 and TRBJ2-2): KAGVTQTPRYLIKTRGQQVTLSCSPISGHRSVSWYQQTPGQGLQFLFEYFSETQRNKGNFPGRFSGRQFSNSRSEMNVSTLELGDSALYLCASSLKGQPGELFFGEGSRLTVL.

The genes are TRBV7-2 and TRBJ2-5, with a weak D call TRBD1 (5 bases). The better agreement between TRBJ2-7 and the DNA end casts doubt on the J call. CDR3 length: 14 residues. Germline CDR1 and CDR2: SGHTA and FQGNSA. In DNA, the CDR3 is TGTGCCAGCAGCTTAGGACAGACCGGCTACGAGCAGTACTTC. This gives the protein CASSLGQTGYEQYF.

The chain is built from TRBV6-1 and TRBJ1-1; D is ambiguous. Looked up from germline, CDR1 is MNHNS and CDR2 is SASEGT. The V end was cut by 4 bases, the J end by 0 bases, with 15 bases between. This CDR3 comprises 16 residues. CDR3 nucleotide sequence: TGTGCCAGCAGTGGAGACATCGCCCACATGAACACTGAAGCTTTCTTT. Translating gives CASSGDIAHMNTEAFF.

This clone appeared a single time. The CDR3 sequence is CAWSVLSGPNTGELFF. As DNA, the CDR3 is TGTGCCTGGAGTGTACTCTCAGGGCCCAACACCGGGGAGCTGTTTTTT. The genes are TRBV30 and TRBJ2-2, with TRBD1 as a possible D gene (5 bases). There are 16 residues in the CDR3. Trimming left V 0 bases short and J 2 bases short, with 13 bases between. Germline CDR1 is GTSNPN and CDR2 is SVGIG (reference sequence).

The rearrangement links TRBV6-1 to TRBJ2-7; D remains unclear. The length of the CDR3 is 14 residues. Per the germline V gene, CDR1 is MNHNS and CDR2 is SASEGT. Trimming shortened V by 2 bases and J by 0 bases, and 8 bases separated the two germline ends. The CDR3 region is CASSESVYSYEQYF. CDR3 nucleotides: TGTGCCAGCAGTGAAAGCGTGTACTCCTACGAGCAGTACTTC.

The CDR3 loop is CASSMGQVYEQYF. The CDR3 region has the DNA TGTGCCAGTAGTATGGGGCAGGTCTACGAGCAGTACTTC. This chain joins TRBV19 and TRBJ2-7; the D gene is possibly TRBD1 (5 bases). V gave up 3 bases and J gave up 3 bases, with 9 bases separating them. The length of the CDR3 is 13 residues. Germline V gene data show CDR1 as LNHDA and CDR2 as SQIVND (reference sequence).

This clone was picked up one time. The chain is built from TRBV19 and TRBJ1-1; no definite D call. This CDR3 is 11 amino acids long. V was trimmed by 5 bases and J by 4 bases, leaving 5 bases between them. CDR1 LNHDA and CDR2 SQIVND come from the germline V gene (reference sequence). CDR3 nucleotide sequence: TGTGCCAGTAGTCCCCTCACTGAAGCTTTCTTT. Translation: CASSPLTEAFF.

The genes are TRBV6-5 and TRBJ2-1; a possible D gene is TRBD1 (6 bases). V was clipped by 6 bases and J by 2 bases, with 8 bases between them. This CDR3 has 13 residues. Germline values: CDR1 MNHEY, CDR2 SVGAGI. The CDR3 nucleotides are TGTGCCAGCAGGGACAGCACCTACAATGAGCAGTTCTTC. This translates into CASRDSTYNEQFF.

This clone is a singleton in its sample. The V and J genes are TRBV28 and TRBJ2-7, with D maybe TRBD1 (5 bases). Germline CDR1 is MDHEN and CDR2 is SYDVKM. The CDR3 spans 14 residues. Trimming stripped 6 bases from V and 2 bases from J, with 14 bases between. CDR3 amino acids: CASSLLRDPYEQYF. DNA of the CDR3: TGTGCCAGCAGCTTGCTCAGGGATCCCTACGAGCAGTACTTC.

The gene calls are TRBV5-6 and TRBJ2-7; TRBD1 matches at 8 bases. The germline CDR1 and CDR2 sequences are SGHDT and YYEEEE. V gave up 5 bases and J gave up 3 bases; unmatched junction bases: 13. The CDR3 is made up of 16 amino acids. The CDR3 DNA is TGTGCCAGCAGTTGGCTTACAGGACAGGGTTACTACGAGCAGTACTTC. Translated, it gives CASSWLTGQGYYEQYF.

The chain uses TRBV2 and TRBJ1-5; no firm D call. Trimming shortened V by 3 bases and J by 3 bases, and 9 bases separated the two germline ends. CDR1 is SNHLY, CDR2 FYNNEI, per germline. This CDR3 region has 14 residues. CDR3 in amino acids: CASSERPSNQPQHF. The CDR3 DNA follows: TGTGCCAGCAGTGAGCGGCCGTCCAATCAGCCCCAGCATTTT.

The rearrangement joins TRBV27 to TRBJ1-5; possible D gene TRBD1, 6 bases. Trimming shortened V by 6 bases and J by 2 bases, and 20 bases separated the two germline ends. Germline V lookup: CDR1 MNHEY, CDR2 SMNVEV (reference sequence). The CDR3 runs to 17 residues. The CDR3 reads CASSRLGADNRNQPQHF. DNA for the CDR3: TGTGCCAGCAGCCGACTGGGGGCAGACAATCGCAATCAGCCCCAGCATTTT.